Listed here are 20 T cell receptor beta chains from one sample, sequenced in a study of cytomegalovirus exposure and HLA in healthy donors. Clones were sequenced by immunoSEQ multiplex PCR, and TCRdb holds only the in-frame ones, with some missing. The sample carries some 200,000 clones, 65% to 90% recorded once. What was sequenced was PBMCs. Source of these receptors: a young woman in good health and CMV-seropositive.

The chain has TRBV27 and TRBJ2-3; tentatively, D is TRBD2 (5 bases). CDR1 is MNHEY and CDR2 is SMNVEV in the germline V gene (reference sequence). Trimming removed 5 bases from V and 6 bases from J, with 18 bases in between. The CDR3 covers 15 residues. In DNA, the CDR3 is TGTGCCAGCAGTCTCCGGGGAGTTACTAGGGATACGCAGTATTTT. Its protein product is CASSLRGVTRDTQYF.

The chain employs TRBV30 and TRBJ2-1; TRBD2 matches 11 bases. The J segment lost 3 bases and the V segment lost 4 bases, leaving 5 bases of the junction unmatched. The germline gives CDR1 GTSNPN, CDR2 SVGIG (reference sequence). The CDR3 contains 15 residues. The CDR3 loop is CAWTSGRLRYNEQFF. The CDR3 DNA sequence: TGTGCCTGGACTAGCGGGAGGTTACGCTACAATGAGCAGTTCTTC.

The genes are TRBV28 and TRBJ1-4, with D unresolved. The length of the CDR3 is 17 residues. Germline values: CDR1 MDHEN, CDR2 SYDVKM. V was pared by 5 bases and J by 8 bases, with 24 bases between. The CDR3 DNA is TGTGCCAGCAGTCCGATAACCCCAAGTAGAATCACGGAAAAACTGTTTTTT. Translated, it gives CASSPITPSRITEKLFF.

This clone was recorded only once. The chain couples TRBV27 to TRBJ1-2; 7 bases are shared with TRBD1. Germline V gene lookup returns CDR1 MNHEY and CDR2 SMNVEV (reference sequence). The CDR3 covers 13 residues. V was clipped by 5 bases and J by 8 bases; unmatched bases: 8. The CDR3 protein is CASSAGQVSGYTF. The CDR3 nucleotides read TGTGCCAGCAGTGCCGGACAGGTTTCCGGCTACACCTTC.

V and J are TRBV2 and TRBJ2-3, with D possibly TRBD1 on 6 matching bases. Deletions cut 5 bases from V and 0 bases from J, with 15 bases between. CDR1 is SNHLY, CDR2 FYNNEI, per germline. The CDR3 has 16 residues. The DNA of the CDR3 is TGTGCCAGCAGTCGGACGGACAGAACGAGCACAGATACGCAGTATTTT. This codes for CASSRTDRTSTDTQYF.

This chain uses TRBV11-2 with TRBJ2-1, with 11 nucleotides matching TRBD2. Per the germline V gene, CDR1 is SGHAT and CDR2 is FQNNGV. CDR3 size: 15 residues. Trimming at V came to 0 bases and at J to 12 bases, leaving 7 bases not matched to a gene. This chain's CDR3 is CASSLEGGLAGRQFF. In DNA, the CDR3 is TGTGCCAGCAGCTTAGAGGGAGGACTAGCGGGCCGGCAGTTCTTC.

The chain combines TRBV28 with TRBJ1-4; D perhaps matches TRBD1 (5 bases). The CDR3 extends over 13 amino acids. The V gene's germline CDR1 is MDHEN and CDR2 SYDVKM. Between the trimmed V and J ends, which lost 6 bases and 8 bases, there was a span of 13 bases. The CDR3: CASSSTGPEKLFF. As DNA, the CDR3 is TGTGCCAGCAGCTCTACAGGACCCGAAAAACTGTTTTTT.

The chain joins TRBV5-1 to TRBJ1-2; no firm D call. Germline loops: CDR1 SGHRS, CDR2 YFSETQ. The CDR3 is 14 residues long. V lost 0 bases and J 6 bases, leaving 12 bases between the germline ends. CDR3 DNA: TGCGCCAGCAGCTTGGATTCTGATCGGGATGGCTACACCTTC. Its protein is CASSLDSDRDGYTF.

CDR3 bases: TGTGCCAGTAGCCGTCAGGGGTCGTCCTACGAGCAGTACTTC. Translation gives CASSRQGSSYEQYF. This chain links TRBV19 with TRBJ2-7, with D perhaps TRBD1 (6 bases). CDR1 is LNHDA and CDR2 is SQIVND in the germline V gene (reference sequence). Trimming cost V 6 bases and J 1 base, with 13 bases left between them. The CDR3 has 14 residues.

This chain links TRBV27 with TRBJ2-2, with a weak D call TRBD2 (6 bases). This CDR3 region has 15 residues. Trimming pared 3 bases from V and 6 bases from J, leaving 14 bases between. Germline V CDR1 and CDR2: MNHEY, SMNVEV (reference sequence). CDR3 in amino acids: CASSFLTSLSGELFF. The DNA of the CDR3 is TGTGCCAGCAGTTTCCTGACTAGTTTATCCGGGGAGCTGTTTTTT.

This chain's CDR3 is CASSQDIGQGAQPQHF. In nucleotides, the CDR3 is TGTGCCAGCAGCCAAGACATAGGGCAGGGGGCACAGCCCCAGCATTTT. The gene calls are TRBV4-2 and TRBJ1-5, with 8 bases fitting TRBD1. With 0 bases clipped from V and 7 bases from J, the junction kept 8 bases outside the gene matches. Germline V gene sequence: CDR1 LGHNA, CDR2 YNFKEQ. This CDR3 has 16 residues.

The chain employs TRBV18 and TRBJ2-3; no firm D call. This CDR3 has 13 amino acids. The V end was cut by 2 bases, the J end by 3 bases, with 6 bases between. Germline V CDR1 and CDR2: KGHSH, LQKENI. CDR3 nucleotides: TGTGCCAGCTCACCATACTCAACAGATACGCAGTATTTT. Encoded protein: CASSPYSTDTQYF.

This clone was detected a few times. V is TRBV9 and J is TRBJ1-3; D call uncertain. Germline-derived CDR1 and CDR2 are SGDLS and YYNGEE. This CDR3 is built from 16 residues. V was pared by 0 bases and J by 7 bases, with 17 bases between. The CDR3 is CASSVAAGTFSNTIYF. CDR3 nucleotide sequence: TGTGCCAGCAGCGTAGCGGCAGGAACTTTTTCGAACACCATATATTTT.

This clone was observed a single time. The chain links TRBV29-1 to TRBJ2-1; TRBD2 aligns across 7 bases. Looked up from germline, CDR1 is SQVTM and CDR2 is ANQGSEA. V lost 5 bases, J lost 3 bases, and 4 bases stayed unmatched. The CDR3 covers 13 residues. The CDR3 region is CSVKSGVYNEQFF. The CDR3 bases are TGCAGCGTTAAAAGCGGGGTCTACAATGAGCAGTTCTTC.

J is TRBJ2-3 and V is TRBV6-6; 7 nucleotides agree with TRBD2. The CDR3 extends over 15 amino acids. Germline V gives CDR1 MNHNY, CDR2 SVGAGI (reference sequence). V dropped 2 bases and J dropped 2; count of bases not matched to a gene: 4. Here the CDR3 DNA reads TGTGCCAGCAGTTACCCGAGCGGGACCACAGATACGCAGTATTTT. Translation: CASSYPSGTTDTQYF.

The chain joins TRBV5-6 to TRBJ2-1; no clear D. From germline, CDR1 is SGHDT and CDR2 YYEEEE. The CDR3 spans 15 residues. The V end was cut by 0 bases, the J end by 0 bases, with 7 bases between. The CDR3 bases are TGTGCCAGCAGCTTGGACGAGAGCTCCTACAATGAGCAGTTCTTC. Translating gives CASSLDESSYNEQFF.

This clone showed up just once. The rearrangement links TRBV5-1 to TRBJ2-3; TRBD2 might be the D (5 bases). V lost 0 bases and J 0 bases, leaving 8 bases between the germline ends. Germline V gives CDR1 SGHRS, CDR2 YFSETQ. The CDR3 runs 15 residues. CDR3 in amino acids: CASSLERESTDTQYF. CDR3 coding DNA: TGCGCCAGCAGCTTGGAAAGGGAGAGCACAGATACGCAGTATTTT.

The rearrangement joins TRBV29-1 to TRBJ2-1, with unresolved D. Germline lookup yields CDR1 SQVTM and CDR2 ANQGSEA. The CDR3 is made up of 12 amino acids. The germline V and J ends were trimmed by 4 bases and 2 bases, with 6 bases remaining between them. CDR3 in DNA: TGCAGCGTTGGTCTAGCCTACAATGAGCAGTTCTTC. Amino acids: CSVGLAYNEQFF.

The CDR3 DNA sequence: TGTGCCAGCAGCTTGAGGGTGCAGGGGCGGAATGGCTACACCTTC. It encodes CASSLRVQGRNGYTF. This chain connects TRBV5-6 to TRBJ1-2, with D perhaps matching TRBD1 (6 bases). The CDR3 runs to 15 residues. Germline values: CDR1 SGHDT, CDR2 YYEEEE. Trimming shortened V by 1 base and J by 6 bases, and 16 bases separated the two germline ends.

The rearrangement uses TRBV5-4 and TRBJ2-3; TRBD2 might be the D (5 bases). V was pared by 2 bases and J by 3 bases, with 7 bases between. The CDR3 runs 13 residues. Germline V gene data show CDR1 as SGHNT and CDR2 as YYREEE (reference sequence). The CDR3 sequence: CASSFPGTDTQYF. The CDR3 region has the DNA TGTGCCAGCAGCTTCCCGGGAACAGATACGCAGTATTTT.